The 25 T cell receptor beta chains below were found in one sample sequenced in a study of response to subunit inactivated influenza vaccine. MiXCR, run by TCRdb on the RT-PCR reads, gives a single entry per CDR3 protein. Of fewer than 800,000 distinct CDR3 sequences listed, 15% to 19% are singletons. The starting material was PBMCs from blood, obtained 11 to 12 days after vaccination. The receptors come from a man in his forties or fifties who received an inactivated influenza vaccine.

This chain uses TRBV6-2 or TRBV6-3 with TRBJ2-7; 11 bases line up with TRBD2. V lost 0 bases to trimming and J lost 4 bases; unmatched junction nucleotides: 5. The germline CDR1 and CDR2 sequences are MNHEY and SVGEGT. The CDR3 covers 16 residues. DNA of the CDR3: TGTGCCAGCAGTTACTCGCGGCTAGCGGGAGGATACGAGCAGTACTTC. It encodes CASSYSRLAGGYEQYF.

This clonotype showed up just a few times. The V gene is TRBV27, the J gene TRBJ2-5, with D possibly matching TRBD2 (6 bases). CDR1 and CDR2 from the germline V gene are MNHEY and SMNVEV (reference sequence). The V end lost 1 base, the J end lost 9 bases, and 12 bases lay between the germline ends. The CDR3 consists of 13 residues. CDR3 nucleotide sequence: TGTGCCAGCAGTTTATTAGCGGCTGAGGCCCAGTACTTC. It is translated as CASSLLAAEAQYF.

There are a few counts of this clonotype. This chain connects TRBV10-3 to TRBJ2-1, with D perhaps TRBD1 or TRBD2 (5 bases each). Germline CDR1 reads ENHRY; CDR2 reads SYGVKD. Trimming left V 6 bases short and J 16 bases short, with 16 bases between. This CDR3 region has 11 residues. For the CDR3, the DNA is TGTGCCATCAGGGATGGGGGTGGTCAATTCTTC. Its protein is CAIRDGGGQFF.

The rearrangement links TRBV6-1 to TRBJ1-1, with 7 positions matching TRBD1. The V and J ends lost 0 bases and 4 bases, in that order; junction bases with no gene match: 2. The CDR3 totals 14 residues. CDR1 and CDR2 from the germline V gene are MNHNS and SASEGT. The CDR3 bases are TGTGCCAGCAGTGAAGCCGGACAGGCCACTGAAGCTTTCTTT. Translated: CASSEAGQATEAFF.

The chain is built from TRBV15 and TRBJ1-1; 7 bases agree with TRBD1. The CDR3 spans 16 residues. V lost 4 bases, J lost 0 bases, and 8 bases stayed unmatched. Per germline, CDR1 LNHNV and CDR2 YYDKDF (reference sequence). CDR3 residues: CATSTGTVSMNTEAFF. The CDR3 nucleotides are TGTGCCACCAGCACCGGGACAGTTAGCATGAACACTGAAGCTTTCTTT.

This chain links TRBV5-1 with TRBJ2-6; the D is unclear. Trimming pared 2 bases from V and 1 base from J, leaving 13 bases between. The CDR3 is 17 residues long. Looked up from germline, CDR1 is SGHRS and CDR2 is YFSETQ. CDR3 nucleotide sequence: TGCGCCAGCAGCTTTGGCCGGTCGAATTCTGGGGCCAACGTCCTGACTTTC. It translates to CASSFGRSNSGANVLTF.

DNA for the CDR3: TGTGCCAGCAGAGGGGACAGCCTCCTAAGGAACTATGGCTACACCTTC. This codes for CASRGDSLLRNYGYTF. This sequence joins TRBV28 and TRBJ1-2; 7 bases map to TRBD1. The V segment lost 6 bases and the J segment 2 bases; nucleotides outside the gene matches: 12. This CDR3 has 16 residues. Looked up from germline, CDR1 is MDHEN and CDR2 is SYDVKM.

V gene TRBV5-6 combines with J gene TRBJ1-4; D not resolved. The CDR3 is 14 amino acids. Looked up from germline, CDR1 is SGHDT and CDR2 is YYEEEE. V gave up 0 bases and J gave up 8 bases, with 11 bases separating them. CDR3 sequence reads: CASSLGLGREKLFF. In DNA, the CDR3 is TGTGCCAGCAGCTTGGGGCTAGGGCGCGAAAAACTGTTTTTT.

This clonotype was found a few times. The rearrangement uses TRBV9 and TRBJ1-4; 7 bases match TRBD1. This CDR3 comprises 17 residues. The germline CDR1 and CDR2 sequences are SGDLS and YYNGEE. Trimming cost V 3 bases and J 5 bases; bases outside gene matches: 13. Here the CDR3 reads CASSANRDSLKNEKLFF. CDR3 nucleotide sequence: TGTGCCAGCAGCGCAAACCGGGACAGCTTAAAGAATGAAAAACTGTTTTTT. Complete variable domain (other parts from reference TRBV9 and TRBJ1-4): DSGVTQTPKHLITATGQRVTLRCSPRSGDLSVYWYQQSLDQGLQFLIQYYNGEERAKGNILERFSAQQFPDLHSELNLSSLELGDSALYFCASSANRDSLKNEKLFFGSGTQLSVL.

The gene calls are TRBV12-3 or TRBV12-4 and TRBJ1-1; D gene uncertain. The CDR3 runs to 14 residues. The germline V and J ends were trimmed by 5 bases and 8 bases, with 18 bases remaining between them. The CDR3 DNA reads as TGTGCCAGCAGTCTACAAAACGGAAACTTGGAAGCTTTCTTT. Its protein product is CASSLQNGNLEAFF.

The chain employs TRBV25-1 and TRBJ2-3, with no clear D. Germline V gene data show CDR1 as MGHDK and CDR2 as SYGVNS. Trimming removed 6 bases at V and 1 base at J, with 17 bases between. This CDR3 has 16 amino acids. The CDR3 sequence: CASSLTNLPGTDTQYF. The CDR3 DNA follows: TGTGCCAGCAGCCTCACCAACCTACCCGGCACAGATACGCAGTATTTT.

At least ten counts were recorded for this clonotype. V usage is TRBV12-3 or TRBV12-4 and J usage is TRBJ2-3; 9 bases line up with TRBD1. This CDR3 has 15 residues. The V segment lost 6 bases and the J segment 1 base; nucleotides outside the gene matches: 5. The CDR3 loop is CASSFTGGGTDTQYF. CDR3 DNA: TGTGCCAGCAGCTTCACAGGGGGCGGCACAGATACGCAGTATTTT.

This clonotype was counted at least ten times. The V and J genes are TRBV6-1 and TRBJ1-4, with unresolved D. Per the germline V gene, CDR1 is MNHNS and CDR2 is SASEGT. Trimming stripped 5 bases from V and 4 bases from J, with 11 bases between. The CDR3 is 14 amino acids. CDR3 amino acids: CASSRYGVNEKLFF. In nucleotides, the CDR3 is TGTGCCAGCAGTCGATACGGGGTTAATGAAAAACTGTTTTTT.

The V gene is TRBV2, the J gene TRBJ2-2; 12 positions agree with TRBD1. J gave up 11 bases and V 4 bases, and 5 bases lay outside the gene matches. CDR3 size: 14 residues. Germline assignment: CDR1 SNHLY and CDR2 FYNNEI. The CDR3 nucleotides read TGTGCCAGCAGTGTGGGACAGGGGGCTGTTGAGCTGTTTTTT. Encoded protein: CASSVGQGAVELFF.

CDR3 DNA: TGTGCCAGCAGGCTTCGGGGCGATTACGAGCAGTACTTC. Its translation is CASRLRGDYEQYF. The chain joins TRBV28 to TRBJ2-7, with D possibly being TRBD1 or TRBD2 (5 bases each). Trimming pared 6 bases from V and 4 bases from J, leaving 13 bases between. Germline V lookup: CDR1 MDHEN, CDR2 SYDVKM. The CDR3 sequence is 13 residues long.

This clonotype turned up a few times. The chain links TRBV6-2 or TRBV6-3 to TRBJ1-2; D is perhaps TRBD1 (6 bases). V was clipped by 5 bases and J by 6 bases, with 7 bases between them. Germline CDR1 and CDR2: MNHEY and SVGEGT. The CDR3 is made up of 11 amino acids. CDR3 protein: CASSKGDGYTF. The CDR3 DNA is TGTGCCAGCAGTAAGGGGGATGGCTACACCTTC.

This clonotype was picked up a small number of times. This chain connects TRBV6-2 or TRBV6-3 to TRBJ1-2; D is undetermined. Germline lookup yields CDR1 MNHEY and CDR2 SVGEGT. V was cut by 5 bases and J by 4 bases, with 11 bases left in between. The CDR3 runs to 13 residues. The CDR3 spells CASSTSLAYGYTF. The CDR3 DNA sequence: TGTGCCAGCAGTACCTCACTTGCCTATGGCTACACCTTC.

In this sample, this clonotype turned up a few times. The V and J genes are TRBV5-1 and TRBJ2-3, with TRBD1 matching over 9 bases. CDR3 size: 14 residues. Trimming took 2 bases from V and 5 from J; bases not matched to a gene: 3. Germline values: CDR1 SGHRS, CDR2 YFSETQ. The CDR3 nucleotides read TGCGCCAGCAGCTTCTCGGACAGGGGAGATACGCAGTATTTT. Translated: CASSFSDRGDTQYF. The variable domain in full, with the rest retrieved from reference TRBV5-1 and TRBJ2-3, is KAGVTQTPRYLIKTRGQQVTLSCSPISGHRSVSWYQQTPGQGLQFLFEYFSETQRNKGNFPGRFSGRQFSNSRSEMNVSTLELGDSALYLCASSFSDRGDTQYFGPGTRLTVL.

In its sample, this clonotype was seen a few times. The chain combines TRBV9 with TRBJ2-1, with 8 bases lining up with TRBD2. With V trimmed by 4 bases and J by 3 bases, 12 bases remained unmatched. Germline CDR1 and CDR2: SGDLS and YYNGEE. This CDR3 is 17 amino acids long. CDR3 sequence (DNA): TGTGCCAGCAGCCTTAGCGGGATAGTAAGCCTCTACAATGAGCAGTTCTTC. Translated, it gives CASSLSGIVSLYNEQFF.

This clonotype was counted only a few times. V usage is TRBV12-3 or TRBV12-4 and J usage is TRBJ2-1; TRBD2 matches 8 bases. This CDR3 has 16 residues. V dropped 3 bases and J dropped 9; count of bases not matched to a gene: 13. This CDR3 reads CASSLITGGPFSEQFF. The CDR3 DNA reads TGTGCCAGCAGTTTGATCACGGGAGGGCCGTTTAGTGAGCAGTTCTTC.

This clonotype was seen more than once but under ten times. The CDR3 region has the DNA TGTGCCAGCAGCCCGCCAGAATCGATGGACACTGAAGCTTTCTTT. It specifies CASSPPESMDTEAFF. The chain uses TRBV7-2 and TRBJ1-1; no firm D call. CDR1 is SGHTA, CDR2 FQGNSA, per germline. Trimming took off 5 bases at V and 3 bases at J, with 16 bases between the two ends. The length of the CDR3 is 15 residues.

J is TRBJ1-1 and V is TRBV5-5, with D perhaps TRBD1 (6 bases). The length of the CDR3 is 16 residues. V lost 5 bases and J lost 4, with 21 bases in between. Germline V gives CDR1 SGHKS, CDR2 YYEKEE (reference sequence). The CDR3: CASRIGFGGQSTEAFF. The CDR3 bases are TGTGCCAGCAGGATTGGGTTCGGGGGCCAGAGCACTGAAGCTTTCTTT.

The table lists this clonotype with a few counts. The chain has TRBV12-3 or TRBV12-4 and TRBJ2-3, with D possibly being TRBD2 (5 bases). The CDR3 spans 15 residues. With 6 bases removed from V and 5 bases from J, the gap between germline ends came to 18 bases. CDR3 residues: CASSKRAAERDTQYF. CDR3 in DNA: TGTGCCAGCAGCAAAAGAGCGGCCGAGCGAGATACGCAGTATTTT.

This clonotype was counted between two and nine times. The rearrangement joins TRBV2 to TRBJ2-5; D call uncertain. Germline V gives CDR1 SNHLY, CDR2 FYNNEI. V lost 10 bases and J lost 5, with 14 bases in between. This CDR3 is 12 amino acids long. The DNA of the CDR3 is TGTGCCAATGGGGTGCTCGGCGAGACCCAGTACTTC. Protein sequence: CANGVLGETQYF.

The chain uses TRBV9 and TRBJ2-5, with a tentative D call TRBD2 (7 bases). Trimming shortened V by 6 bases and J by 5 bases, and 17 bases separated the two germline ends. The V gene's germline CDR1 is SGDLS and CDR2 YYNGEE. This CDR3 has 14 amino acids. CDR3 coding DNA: TGTGCCAGCACCGAGAGGGGGGGTCTCGAGACCCAGTACTTC. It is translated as CASTERGGLETQYF.